This T cell receptor (beta chain) comes out of a study of OX40 agonist ivuxolimab in advanced cancers. Overall study: Patients were about 83% male with ages roughly 23 to 90, mean about 60.

General observations from the study: Average numbers of expanded clones were greater in CD8+ T cells than in CD4+. Some of the lowest clonal expansion was seen in partial responders at 0.1-3.0 mg/kg.

As for this clone: Antigen unknown.

The method was immunoSEQ multiplex PCR; TCRdb's version includes in-frame clones alone and lacks a portion of them. The sample consists of 70,000 to 100,000 clones, 75% to 90% of them appearing once. Germline values: CDR1 MGHDK, CDR2 SYGVNS. Trimming cost V 4 bases and J 0 bases, with 4 bases left between them. The CDR3 has 12 amino acids. The chain recombines TRBV25-1 with TRBJ2-7; D is unclear. The sequence was collected from an adult with an advanced solid tumor such as melanoma, head and neck, liver or kidney cancer. The sequenced sample was CD4+ or CD8+ T cells sorted from blood, obtained in a trial of the OX40 agonist ivuxolimab. CDR3 sequence (DNA): TGTGCCAGCAGTGTTAGCTCCTACGAGCAGTACTTC. Residues: CASSVSSYEQYF.